The next 25 T cell receptor beta chains were all read from a single sample in a study of monozygotic twins with cystic fibrosis. Clones were read by immunoSEQ multiplex PCR, and TCRdb kept only the in-frame ones, dropping some. The profile covers 36,000 or so clones, with 90% to 95% appearing a single time and 0.15% to 0.2% taken by the ten largest. The sequencing input was blood. The receptors here all came from a boy between 2 and 10 years old with cystic fibrosis.

The gene calls are TRBV6-6 and TRBJ1-1, with TRBD1 as a possible D gene (5 bases). Germline loops: CDR1 MNHNY, CDR2 SVGAGI (reference sequence). There are 15 residues in the CDR3. V lost 5 bases, J lost 0 bases, and 13 bases lay in between. In DNA, the CDR3 is TGTGCCAGCAGTATGTCCCGGGACGTGAACACTGAAGCTTTCTTT. Translating it yields CASSMSRDVNTEAFF.

The CDR3 region is CASSLTENYGYTF. CDR3 coding DNA: TGTGCCAGCAGCTTGACAGAGAACTATGGCTACACCTTC. This chain joins TRBV5-4 and TRBJ1-2, with D unresolved. V shed 1 base and J shed 2 bases, with 6 bases lying between them. CDR1 and CDR2 (germline): SGHNT, YYREEE (reference sequence). The length of the CDR3 is 13 residues. The variable domain in full, completed from reference TRBV5-4 and TRBJ1-2, reads ETGVTQSPTHLIKTRGQQVTLRCSSQSGHNTVSWYQQALGQGPQFIFQYYREEENGRGNFPPRFSGLQFPNYSSELNVNALELDDSALYLCASSLTENYGYTFGSGTRLTVV.

The V and J genes are TRBV15 and TRBJ2-1; D possibly corresponds to TRBD1 (6 bases). Deletions cut 5 bases from V and 0 bases from J, with 8 bases between. The CDR3 covers 14 residues. Germline CDR1 LNHNV, CDR2 YYDKDF (reference sequence). CDR3 DNA: TGTGCCACCAGCGGGGGCCGCTCCTACAATGAGCAGTTCTTC. Translation gives CATSGGRSYNEQFF.

This clone was recorded only once. V usage is TRBV29-1 and J usage is TRBJ2-3; TRBD2 might be the D (5 bases). There are 16 residues in the CDR3. Trimming cost V 0 bases and J 5 bases, with 18 bases left between them. CDR1 and CDR2 (germline): SQVTM, ANQGSEA. The CDR3 sequence is CSVEEGSGPPGDTQYF. In nucleotides, the CDR3 is TGCAGCGTTGAAGAAGGAAGCGGACCCCCAGGAGATACGCAGTATTTT.

This sequence joins TRBV18 and TRBJ1-5, with D tentatively TRBD1 (5 bases). The CDR3 has 15 amino acids. Deletions cut 3 bases from V and 0 bases from J, with 9 bases between. Germline V gives CDR1 KGHSH, CDR2 LQKENI. The CDR3 loop is CASSPGGGSNQPQHF. The CDR3 DNA reads TGTGCCAGCTCACCGGGGGGGGGTAGCAATCAGCCCCAGCATTTT.

This clone has only one observation. The rearrangement joins TRBV19 to TRBJ2-2, with D unresolved. The CDR3 sequence is 12 residues long. Per germline, CDR1 LNHDA and CDR2 SQIVND (reference sequence). V lost 6 bases to trimming and J lost 3 bases, with 5 bases between them. The DNA of the CDR3 is TGTGCCAGTAGGCCGTACACCGGGGAGCTGTTTTTT. As protein: CASRPYTGELFF.

This clone showed up just a few times. This sequence joins TRBV18 and TRBJ1-2; D not resolved. V lost 1 base and J 1 base, leaving 4 bases between the germline ends. The CDR3 is 13 residues long. Germline V CDR1 and CDR2: KGHSH, LQKENI. This CDR3 reads CASSPHLNYGYTF. CDR3 in DNA: TGTGCCAGCTCACCACACCTTAACTATGGCTACACCTTC.

The chain uses TRBV4-3 and TRBJ1-1; no definite D call. The CDR3 extends over 15 amino acids. V lost 0 bases to trimming and J lost 0 bases, with 8 bases between them. Germline V gene sequence: CDR1 LGHNA, CDR2 YSLEER. As DNA, the CDR3 is TGCGCCAGCAGCCAAGAACGAATGGTGAACACTGAAGCTTTCTTT. Translating gives CASSQERMVNTEAFF.

This clone appeared once. The rearrangement links TRBV9 to TRBJ2-3, with D hard to call. Per the germline V gene, CDR1 is SGDLS and CDR2 is YYNGEE. V was clipped by 2 bases and J by 2 bases, with 12 bases between them. This CDR3 comprises 15 residues. The CDR3 DNA sequence: TGTGCCAGCAGCGTCGGAAGCCCGGACACAGATACGCAGTATTTT. Translation gives CASSVGSPDTDTQYF.

This rearrangement joins TRBV2 to TRBJ2-1; TRBD2 aligns across 12 bases. The CDR3 has 17 amino acids. Losses at the gene ends were 6 bases for V and 7 bases for J; bases not matched to a gene: 13. Germline assignment: CDR1 SNHLY and CDR2 FYNNEI. This chain's CDR3 is CASSHPPTSGSGNEQFF. Here the CDR3 DNA reads TGTGCCAGCAGCCACCCCCCGACTAGCGGGAGTGGAAATGAGCAGTTCTTC. Full variable domain (remainder filled in from reference TRBV2 and TRBJ2-1): EPEVTQTPSHQVTQMGQEVILRCVPISNHLYFYWYRQILGQKVEFLVSFYNNEISEKSEIFDDQFSVERPDGSNFTLKIRSTKLEDSAMYFCASSHPPTSGSGNEQFFGPGTRLTVL.

The chain employs TRBV6-1 and TRBJ1-2; no clear D. Germline CDR1 MNHNS, CDR2 SASEGT. The CDR3 loop spans 13 amino acids. The V end was cut by 2 bases, the J end by 8 bases, with 12 bases between. The CDR3 coding sequence is TGTGCCAGCAGTGAATTCGGGGTTTGGGGCTACACCTTC. Protein product: CASSEFGVWGYTF.

V gene TRBV29-1 combines with J gene TRBJ2-7; D uncertain. Trimming stripped 7 bases from V and 0 bases from J, with 10 bases between. The CDR3 totals 12 residues. In germline, CDR1 is SQVTM, CDR2 ANQGSEA. The CDR3 here is CSAVEASYEQYF. The CDR3 bases are TGCAGCGCTGTGGAAGCCTCCTACGAGCAGTACTTC.

This sequence joins TRBV9 and TRBJ2-1, with TRBD2 identical over 13 bases. V was clipped by 3 bases and J by 10 bases; unmatched bases: 16. CDR3 length: 18 residues. Germline assignment: CDR1 SGDLS and CDR2 YYNGEE. The CDR3 loop is CASSDGEAGTSGVGEQFF. The DNA for the CDR3 is TGTGCCAGCAGCGACGGAGAGGCCGGGACTAGCGGGGTGGGGGAGCAGTTCTTC.

A single count supports this clone. The rearrangement links TRBV11-2 to TRBJ1-2, with a tentative D call TRBD1 (5 bases). This CDR3 has 12 amino acids. V lost 0 bases to trimming and J lost 6 bases, with 5 bases between them. The germline V gene encodes CDR1 SGHAT and CDR2 FQNNGV. CDR3 coding DNA: TGTGCCAGCAGCTTAGACAGGGATGGCTACACCTTC. It yields the protein CASSLDRDGYTF.

This chain links TRBV7-2 with TRBJ2-3; 7 nucleotides match TRBD2. Germline V gene data show CDR1 as SGHTA and CDR2 as FQGNSA. Trimming took 1 base from V and 10 from J; bases not matched to a gene: 5. The CDR3 spans 13 residues. DNA of the CDR3: TGTGCCAGCAGCTTAGTAATAGGGAGGGCGCAGTATTTT. Amino acids: CASSLVIGRAQYF.

This chain links TRBV2 with TRBJ2-7; 10 nucleotides agree with TRBD1. V gave up 1 base and J gave up 7 bases; unmatched junction bases: 4. Germline CDR1 reads SNHLY; CDR2 reads FYNNEI. The CDR3 runs to 14 residues. The CDR3 is CASSEVGQGEEQYF. The CDR3 region has the DNA TGTGCCAGCAGTGAAGTCGGACAGGGGGAGGAGCAGTACTTC.

The chain recombines TRBV11-3 with TRBJ2-1; 12 bases align to TRBD2. Per germline, CDR1 SGHNT and CDR2 YENEEA. The junction had 12 bases not matched to a gene; V was cut back by 4 bases and J by 8 bases. The CDR3 consists of 17 residues. The CDR3 DNA follows: TGTGCCAGCAGCTACGAACTAGCGGGGGGCGTCCTATATGAGCAGTTCTTC. This codes for CASSYELAGGVLYEQFF.

This sequence joins TRBV5-1 and TRBJ1-2; D is perhaps TRBD1 (6 bases). Germline V gene data show CDR1 as SGHRS and CDR2 as YFSETQ. The CDR3 has 15 residues. Trimming took 4 bases from V and 3 from J, leaving 16 bases between them. The DNA of the CDR3 is TGCGCCAGCAGCCCCAGACAGGCCACAGACTATGGCTACACCTTC. This sequence encodes CASSPRQATDYGYTF.

The J gene is TRBJ2-2, the V gene TRBV6-6; D gene ambiguous. Trimming cost V 0 bases and J 1 base, with 6 bases left between them. There are 15 residues in the CDR3. Germline CDR1 and CDR2: MNHNY and SVGAGI (reference sequence). The CDR3 loop reads CASSYSDMNTGELFF. The CDR3 nucleotides read TGTGCCAGCAGTTACTCCGACATGAACACCGGGGAGCTGTTTTTT.

The chain carries TRBV10-3 and TRBJ1-6; D not resolved. There are 15 residues in the CDR3. Between the trimmed V and J ends, which lost 10 bases and 4 bases, there was a span of 17 bases. Per germline, CDR1 ENHRY and CDR2 SYGVKD. The CDR3 loop is CATTPEGRYNSPLHF. In DNA, the CDR3 is TGTGCCACTACACCCGAAGGGAGATATAATTCACCCCTCCACTTT.

The rearrangement joins TRBV19 to TRBJ1-2, with no clear D. Germline assignment: CDR1 LNHDA and CDR2 SQIVND (reference sequence). Trimming took 6 bases from V and 8 from J, leaving 16 bases between them. The CDR3 length is 13 residues. The CDR3 here is CASSLFLWFGYTF. The CDR3 bases are TGTGCCAGTAGCCTCTTTTTATGGTTCGGCTACACCTTC.

The J gene is TRBJ2-7, the V gene TRBV9, with D possibly matching TRBD1 (6 bases). CDR3 size: 15 residues. The ends were cut back, 0 bases at V and 3 bases at J, with 13 bases in the middle. The V gene's germline CDR1 is SGDLS and CDR2 YYNGEE. CDR3 sequence reads: CASSVGQDSLYEQYF. CDR3 coding DNA: TGTGCCAGCAGCGTAGGGCAGGACAGCCTCTACGAGCAGTACTTC. The full variable domain, in which reference TRBV9 and TRBJ2-7 provide the parts outside the CDR3, is DSGVTQTPKHLITATGQRVTLRCSPRSGDLSVYWYQQSLDQGLQFLIQYYNGEERAKGNILERFSAQQFPDLHSELNLSSLELGDSALYFCASSVGQDSLYEQYFGPGTRLTVT.

The V and J genes are TRBV5-6 and TRBJ1-2; D not certain. Germline V gives CDR1 SGHDT, CDR2 YYEEEE. CDR3 length equals 14 residues. Trimming removed 0 bases from V and 4 bases from J, with 10 bases in between. DNA for the CDR3: TGTGCCAGCAGCTTGGGCGGAGGAGTCTATGGCTACACCTTC. This translates into CASSLGGGVYGYTF.

V is TRBV10-3 and J is TRBJ2-7; D remains unclear. There are 12 residues in the CDR3. CDR1 is ENHRY, CDR2 SYGVKD, per germline. The V and J ends lost 2 bases and 6 bases respectively, with 8 bases between them. The DNA for the CDR3 is TGTGCCATCAGTGAGATAGGGCGCGAGCAGTACTTC. Protein: CAISEIGREQYF.

This clone was detected only once. The chain carries TRBV5-1 and TRBJ1-2; no clear D gene. Trimming removed 0 bases from V and 8 bases from J, with 11 bases in between. Germline V lookup: CDR1 SGHRS, CDR2 YFSETQ. This CDR3 is 13 amino acids long. The CDR3 loop reads CASSLEISSGYTF. Written as DNA, the CDR3 is TGCGCCAGCAGCTTGGAGATTTCGTCAGGCTACACCTTC.